This is a list of T cell receptor beta chains from one sample in a study of T cells in Graves' hyperthyroidism and ophthalmopathy. TCRdb independently ran MiXCR on the multiplex PCR reads; one entry per CDR3 protein. The repertoire consists of 500,000 to 800,000 distinct CDR3 sequences, with 40% to 55% occurring once and the leading ten covering approximately 6.8%. Sequencing was carried out using peripheral blood or thyroid tissue (not recorded which). The receptors derive from an adult man with Graves' disease, either hyperthyroidism or ophthalmopathy (not recorded which). Each CDR3 is given with its conserved first and last residue. The D gene is left open where the match is weak. Clone size is given for some rows only: seen once, a few or many times, or a class if the clone is expanded.

j_call,clone_size,d_call,v_call,cdr3_aa,cdr3_nt
TRBJ2-7,NA,TRBD1,TRBV7-2,CASSLAPGQGEYEQYF,TGTGCCAGCAGCTTAGCGCCGGGACAGGGGGAATACGAGCAGTACTTC
TRBJ1-4,NA,NA,TRBV2,CASSGGRSEKLFF,TGTGCCAGCAGTGGAGGGAGGAGTGAAAAACTGTTTTTT
TRBJ2-2,NA,NA,TRBV7-9,CASSSGGSYTGELFF,TGTGCCAGCAGCTCAGGCGGGTCTTACACCGGGGAGCTGTTTTTT
TRBJ1-4,many,NA,TRBV10-2,CASSDPHATASYEKLFF,TGCGCCAGCAGTGATCCACACGCCACTGCGTCCTACGAAAAACTGTTTTTT
TRBJ2-5,NA,NA,TRBV5-4,CASSQNAGIQETQYF,TGTGCCAGCAGCCAAAATGCGGGGATCCAAGAGACCCAGTACTTC
TRBJ1-4,NA,TRBD1,TRBV12-3/TRBV12-4,CASSFLTGMELFF,TGTGCCAGCAGTTTCCTGACAGGGATGGAACTGTTTTTT
TRBJ1-2,many,NA,TRBV14,CASSQVGLNGYTF,TGTGCCAGCAGCCAAGTCGGACTGAATGGCTACACCTTC
TRBJ1-6,many,TRBD1,TRBV2,CASSERAQGDNSPLHF,TGTGCCAGCAGTGAACGGGCACAGGGGGATAATTCACCCCTCCACTTT
TRBJ1-6,NA,TRBD1,TRBV7-9,CASSPGQVSYNSPLHF,TGTGCCAGCAGCCCGGGACAGGTCTCCTATAATTCACCCCTCCACTTT
TRBJ1-1,NA,NA,TRBV2,CASPTEGLAFF,TGTGCCAGCCCTACGGAGGGCCTGGCTTTCTTT
TRBJ1-6,NA,NA,TRBV7-2,CASSNSGTNSPLHF,TGTGCCAGCAGCAATAGCGGGACTAATTCACCCCTCCACTTT
TRBJ2-2,NA,NA,TRBV14,CASSHTSGTSTGELFF,TGTGCCAGCAGCCACACTTCCGGGACATCAACCGGGGAGCTGTTTTTT
TRBJ1-3,many,NA,TRBV10-3,CAISESGISGNTIYF,TGTGCCATCAGTGAGTCAGGTATCTCTGGAAACACCATATATTTT
TRBJ1-2,NA,TRBD1,TRBV20-1,CSARDETGYGYTF,TGCAGTGCTAGAGATGAGACAGGGTATGGCTACACCTTC
TRBJ2-7,NA,NA,TRBV9,CASSANRVEQYF,TGTGCCAGCAGCGCTAACAGGGTTGAGCAGTACTTC
TRBJ1-4,many,NA,TRBV9,CASGTNEKLFF,TGTGCCAGCGGAACTAATGAAAAACTGTTTTTT
TRBJ2-2,NA,TRBD1,TRBV6-5,CASSLTGGGSGELFF,TGTGCCAGCAGTTTGACAGGGGGCGGTTCCGGGGAGCTGTTTTTT
TRBJ2-7,NA,NA,TRBV2,CASSEKTSSYEQYF,TGTGCCAGCAGTGAGAAGACTAGCTCCTACGAGCAGTACTTC
TRBJ1-2,once,NA,TRBV29-1,CSVEGASGRLYGYTF,TGCAGCGTTGAAGGTGCGTCAGGGAGGCTCTATGGCTACACCTTC
TRBJ1-4,many,NA,TRBV29-1,CSVASDLNEKLFF,TGCAGCGTTGCTTCGGACTTAAATGAAAAACTGTTTTTT
TRBJ1-2,many,NA,TRBV6-5,CASHESSVGYTF,TGTGCCAGCCACGAAAGTTCGGTGGGCTACACCTTC
TRBJ2-7,few,NA,TRBV7-9,CASSLLVNEQYF,TGTGCCAGCAGCTTACTGGTCAACGAGCAGTACTTC
TRBJ2-5,few,NA,TRBV5-1,CASSWNRGQETQYF,TGCGCCAGCAGCTGGAACCGGGGTCAAGAGACCCAGTACTTC
TRBJ2-5,many,NA,TRBV2,CASRTGGGETQYF,TGTGCCAGCAGGACAGGAGGGGGAGAGACCCAGTACTTC
TRBJ1-1,NA,NA,TRBV7-6,CAGSRGGSYTEAFF,TGTGCCGGCAGCCGAGGGGGGTCGTACACTGAAGCTTTCTTT
TRBJ2-5,NA,NA,TRBV10-3,CAISESTTAFSDYQETQYF,TGTGCCATCAGTGAGTCGACGACGGCATTTAGCGATTACCAAGAGACCCAGTACTTC
TRBJ1-5,many,TRBD1,TRBV5-1,CASSPDGQGINQPQHF,TGCGCCAGCAGCCCAGACGGACAGGGAATCAATCAGCCCCAGCATTTT
TRBJ2-7,NA,TRBD2,TRBV2,CAISEAGGTYEQYF,TGTGCCATCAGTGAGGCGGGAGGAACCTACGAGCAGTACTTC
TRBJ1-2,many,NA,TRBV24-1,CATSERTGGYTF,TGTGCCACCAGTGAGCGGACGGGTGGCTACACCTTC
TRBJ1-1,NA,NA,TRBV12-3/TRBV12-4,CASSVSTGDAEAFF,TGTGCCAGCAGTGTATCGACAGGAGACGCTGAAGCTTTCTTT
TRBJ1-4,NA,TRBD1,TRBV5-1,CASSLTGQGHNEKLFF,TGCGCCAGCAGCTTGACGGGACAGGGACATAATGAAAAACTGTTTTTT